The 25 T cell receptor beta chains reported below all come from one sample, sequenced in a study of T cells in Graves' hyperthyroidism and ophthalmopathy. The investigators amplified TCR beta CDR3 regions from RNA transcripts. The HTBI set primed first-round TCR CDR3 RT-PCR. MiXCR was run by TCRdb on the multiplex PCR reads, yielding one entry per CDR3 protein. The table has under 700,000 distinct CDR3 sequences, around 42% seen once; the top ten hold approximately 8.2%. The material sequenced was peripheral blood or thyroid tissue (not recorded which). The receptor source for this set is a woman between 18 and 29 years old with Graves' hyperthyroidism.

This clonotype was detected only once. CDR3: CSVGGTGGDGYTF. The CDR3 DNA sequence: TGCAGCGTAGGTGGGACAGGGGGCGATGGCTACACCTTC. This chain uses TRBV29-1 with TRBJ1-2, with 12 bases aligning to TRBD1. The CDR3 has 13 amino acids. Looked up from germline, CDR1 is SQVTM and CDR2 is ANQGSEA. Losses at the gene ends were 6 bases for V and 6 bases for J; bases not matched to a gene: 5.

The gene calls are TRBV7-6 and TRBJ1-5; D not resolved. Trimming removed 1 base from V and 12 bases from J, with 13 bases in between. The length of the CDR3 is 13 residues. CDR1 and CDR2 from the germline V gene are SGHVS and FNYEAQ. The CDR3 sequence is CASSLGGLRLQHF. The CDR3, as DNA: TGTGCCAGCAGCTTAGGGGGTTTGAGGCTCCAGCATTTT.

As regards this clonotype: This may be a read error: a much more frequent sequence differs by one nucleotide. The CDR3 DNA sequence: TGTGCCACCAGTGTACCTAGCTCAAGAGGGGCCTACGAGCAGTACTTC. This gives the protein CATSVPSSRGAYEQYF. The chain recombines TRBV24-1 with TRBJ2-7; D is perhaps TRBD1 or TRBD2 (5 bases each). CDR3 length equals 16 residues. From germline, CDR1 is KGHDR and CDR2 SFDVKD. The V end was cut by 5 bases, the J end by 2 bases, with 18 bases between.

DNA for the CDR3: TGTGCCAGCAGCCATGGACTAGCAGTGGTCGGGACCCAGTACTTC. Protein product: CASSHGLAVVGTQYF. This chain connects TRBV2 to TRBJ2-5, with 8 nucleotides matching TRBD2. After removal of 6 bases from V and 7 bases from J, the junction contained 13 bases not matched to a gene. Germline loops: CDR1 SNHLY, CDR2 FYNNEI. The CDR3 extends over 15 amino acids.

The chain joins TRBV15 to TRBJ2-7; 8 bases agree with TRBD2. There are 16 residues in the CDR3. Germline assignment: CDR1 LNHNV and CDR2 YYDKDF (reference sequence). Trimming at V came to 3 bases and at J to 1 base, leaving 8 bases not matched to a gene. The DNA of the CDR3 is TGTGCCACCAGCAGTTACCCTACGGGAGGGTCCTACGAGCAGTACTTC. It is translated as CATSSYPTGGSYEQYF. Combining the CDR3 with reference TRBV15 and TRBJ2-7 gives the whole variable domain DAMVIQNPRYQVTQFGKPVTLSCSQTLNHNVMYWYQQKSSQAPKLLFHYYDKDFNNEADTPDNFQSRRPNTSFCFLDIRSPGLGDTAMYLCATSSYPTGGSYEQYFGPGTRLTVT.

This clonotype was counted only a few times. Its ends do not fully match the called genes, so a read error is possible. The chain uses TRBV7-3 and TRBJ2-5; 10 bases fit TRBD2. CDR1 and CDR2 from the germline V gene are SGHTA and FQGTGA. The CDR3 is made up of 16 amino acids. The CDR3 sequence: CASSLTGTSVQETQYF. CDR3 bases: TGTGCCAGCAGCCTAACAGGGACTAGCGTCCAAGAGACCCAGTACTTC.

Comment on this clonotype: This may be a read error, as it is one base from a much larger clone. This chain links TRBV7-9 with TRBJ2-5; perhaps TRBD1 as D (6 bases). This CDR3 comprises 14 residues. The germline V gene encodes CDR1 SEHNR and CDR2 FQNEAQ (reference sequence). With 5 bases removed from V and 2 bases from J, the gap between germline ends came to 12 bases. The CDR3 region is CASSPSQGQETQYF. Written as DNA, the CDR3 is TGTGCCAGCAGCCCCTCACAGGGACAAGAGACCCAGTACTTC.

This chain uses TRBV6-1 with TRBJ2-7; TRBD2 matches at 10 bases. Germline-derived CDR1 and CDR2 are MNHNS and SASEGT. The ends lost 2 bases at V and 5 bases at J; junction bases unmatched: 6. This CDR3 contains 15 residues. The CDR3 DNA follows: TGTGCCAGCAGTGAAAGAGCGGGAGGGCGGGACGAGCAGTACTTC. Translated: CASSERAGGRDEQYF.

Note on this clonotype: The final CDR3 position lacks the conserved phenylalanine or tryptophan, pointing to a likely read error. Because the CDR3's place on the DNA is in doubt, the DNA is left out and the CDR3 is given as listed by TCRdb. The V and J genes are TRBV7-3 and TRBJ1-3. The CDR3 extends over 8 residues, inclusive of both ends. Germline loops: CDR1 SGHTA, CDR2 FQGTGA. The CDR3 sequence: CASSLAPR.

In this sample, this clonotype turned up a few times. The chain is built from TRBV7-9 and TRBJ2-5; TRBD2 aligns across 10 bases. Germline CDR1 and CDR2: SEHNR and FQNEAQ (reference sequence). This CDR3 spans 15 amino acids. The trim removed 10 bases at V and 1 base at J, leaving 9 bases unmatched. The CDR3 DNA sequence: TGTGCCACCTCAATAGCGGGAGGCCGCCAAGAGACCCAGTACTTC. Translated, it gives CATSIAGGRQETQYF.

The rearrangement joins TRBV7-9 to TRBJ2-3; 11 bases match TRBD1. V trimming: 5 bases; J trimming: 3 bases; junction bases outside the gene matches: 4. Germline assignment: CDR1 SEHNR and CDR2 FQNEAQ (reference sequence). The CDR3 covers 15 residues. The CDR3 loop reads CASSRTGGVTDTQYF. In DNA form, the CDR3 reads TGTGCCAGCAGCCGGACAGGGGGCGTTACAGATACGCAGTATTTT.

This clonotype was detected many times. V gene TRBV29-1 combines with J gene TRBJ1-3, with D maybe TRBD1 (5 bases). The V gene's germline CDR1 is SQVTM and CDR2 ANQGSEA. The CDR3 is 16 amino acids. V lost 0 bases to trimming and J lost 0 bases, with 12 bases between them. CDR3 DNA: TGCAGCGTTGAAGAGGGGGAGTATGTCTCTGGAAACACCATATATTTT. Its protein product is CSVEEGEYVSGNTIYF.

Details on this clonotype: Lacking the conserved final phenylalanine or tryptophan, this CDR3 likely reflects a read error. It is unclear where the CDR3 begins or ends on the DNA, so no DNA is shown, and the CDR3 is as TCRdb lists it. This chain connects TRBV5-6 to TRBJ1-1; TRBD1, as called in the table, went unchecked against the DNA. The germline V gene has CDR1 SGHDT and CDR2 YYEEEE. The CDR3 region is 14 residues in length, termini included. CDR3 protein: CASSLELDVGGHTV.

The J gene is TRBJ2-1, the V gene TRBV7-6; no firm D call. The CDR3 is made up of 13 amino acids. The V and J ends lost 4 bases and 5 bases respectively, with 9 bases between them. From germline, CDR1 is SGHVS and CDR2 FNYEAQ. The CDR3 nucleotides are TGTGCCAGCAGCTCAGTGGTCAACAATGAGCAGTTCTTC. This sequence encodes CASSSVVNNEQFF. Together with reference TRBV7-6 and TRBJ2-1, the CDR3 gives the full variable domain: GAGVSQSPRYKVTKRGQDVALRCDPISGHVSLYWYRQALGQGPEFLTYFNYEAQQDKSGLPNDRFSAERPEGSISTLTIQRTEQRDSAMYRCASSSVVNNEQFFGPGTRLTVL.

This clonotype was recorded at least ten times. The V and J genes are TRBV7-3 and TRBJ1-1; no definite D call. The CDR3 covers 13 residues. V was trimmed by 2 bases and J by 3 bases, leaving 7 bases between them. Germline lookup yields CDR1 SGHTA and CDR2 FQGTGA. DNA for the CDR3: TGTGCCAGCAGCTTATGGTTGGACACTGAAGCTTTCTTT. Translating it yields CASSLWLDTEAFF.

This rearrangement joins TRBV7-8 to TRBJ2-7; D perhaps matches TRBD2 (6 bases). Trimming removed 0 bases at V and 5 bases at J, with 11 bases between. The length of the CDR3 is 14 residues. Germline-derived CDR1 and CDR2 are SGHVS and FQNEAQ. The CDR3 spells CASSLAGGAHEQYF. CDR3 nucleotides: TGTGCCAGCAGCTTAGCGGGAGGAGCACACGAGCAGTACTTC. Using reference TRBV7-8 and TRBJ2-7 for the parts outside the CDR3, the full variable domain is GAGVSQSPRYKVAKRGQDVALRCDPISGHVSLFWYQQALGQGPEFLTYFQNEAQLDKSGLPSDRFFAERPEGSVSTLKIQRTQQEDSAVYLCASSLAGGAHEQYFGPGTRLTVT.

This clonotype was seen a few times. The chain employs TRBV19 and TRBJ1-5; 10 bases line up with TRBD1. CDR1 is LNHDA, CDR2 SQIVND, per germline (reference sequence). The J segment lost 6 bases and the V segment lost 5 bases, leaving 7 bases of the junction unmatched. This CDR3 has 15 amino acids. The CDR3 DNA is TGTGCCAGTAGTTCTCCGGGACAGGGGAGTCAGCCCCAGCATTTT. Encoded protein: CASSSPGQGSQPQHF.

This clonotype appeared many times. The chain joins TRBV29-1 to TRBJ1-2; D gene ambiguous. The V end was cut by 0 bases, the J end by 4 bases, with 12 bases between. CDR1 is SQVTM and CDR2 is ANQGSEA in the germline V gene. The CDR3 is 14 amino acids. The CDR3 protein is CSVEDRLTVYGYTF. The CDR3 bases are TGCAGCGTTGAAGACCGACTAACAGTCTATGGCTACACCTTC. The full variable domain, rest sourced from reference TRBV29-1 and TRBJ1-2, is SAVISQKPSRDICQRGTSLTIQCQVDSQVTMMFWYRQQPGQSLTLIATANQGSEATYESGFVIDKFPISRPNLTFSTLTVSNMSPEDSSIYLCSVEDRLTVYGYTFGSGTRLTVV.

A word on this clonotype: A read error may be the cause here, since a much bigger clone is one base away. The chain recombines TRBV15 with TRBJ1-2, with 7 bases fitting TRBD1. Germline V CDR1 and CDR2: LNHNV, YYDKDF (reference sequence). The V segment lost 6 bases and the J segment 6 bases; nucleotides outside the gene matches: 7. The CDR3 consists of 13 residues. For the CDR3, the DNA is TGTGCCACCAGTGAAGACAGGGTGGATGGCTACACCTTC. Protein product: CATSEDRVDGYTF. The full variable domain, completed using reference TRBV15 and TRBJ1-2, is DAMVIQNPRYQVTQFGKPVTLSCSQTLNHNVMYWYQQKSSQAPKLLFHYYDKDFNNEADTPDNFQSRRPNTSFCFLDIRSPGLGDTAMYLCATSEDRVDGYTFGSGTRLTVV.

The sample holds many counts of this clonotype. V usage is TRBV29-1 and J usage is TRBJ1-1, with D perhaps matching TRBD1 (5 bases). V was pared by 6 bases and J by 0 bases, with 17 bases between. The CDR3 loop spans 15 amino acids. The V gene's germline CDR1 is SQVTM and CDR2 ANQGSEA. The CDR3 DNA is TGCAGCGTCTTACCCCACGGGACCGTGAACACTGAAGCTTTCTTT. Its translation is CSVLPHGTVNTEAFF.

The chain links TRBV7-8 to TRBJ2-5; perhaps TRBD2 as D (6 bases). The CDR3 contains 15 residues. Germline lookup yields CDR1 SGHVS and CDR2 FQNEAQ. V was shortened by 4 bases and J by 7 bases, with 19 bases between the two germline ends. CDR3 nucleotide sequence: TGTGCCAGCAGCTCAAGACCCAGGGAGGTGGTGACCCAGTACTTC. Its protein is CASSSRPREVVTQYF.

This clonotype showed up just a few times. This chain connects TRBV9 to TRBJ1-3; D is unclear. Per germline, CDR1 SGDLS and CDR2 YYNGEE. Trimming took 0 bases from V and 2 from J, leaving 6 bases between them. There are 14 residues in the CDR3. CDR3 nucleotide sequence: TGTGCCAGCAGCGTAGGGTTACCTGGAAACACCATATATTTT. Translation gives CASSVGLPGNTIYF.

This clonotype showed up many times. This sequence joins TRBV7-9 and TRBJ1-1; D call uncertain. Trimming cost V 2 bases and J 4 bases, with 17 bases left between them. The CDR3 consists of 16 residues. CDR1 is SEHNR, CDR2 FQNEAQ, per germline (reference sequence). The CDR3 loop is CASSLPVLLGRTEAFF. DNA for the CDR3: TGTGCCAGCAGCTTACCCGTCCTCCTAGGGCGCACTGAAGCTTTCTTT.

V gene TRBV2 combines with J gene TRBJ1-5; weak D call: TRBD1 (5 bases). Germline lookup yields CDR1 SNHLY and CDR2 FYNNEI. This CDR3 has 16 amino acids. Trimming removed 8 bases from V and 2 bases from J, with 19 bases in between. The DNA for the CDR3 is TGTGCCAGCGGAAGTCCGGGGGGATGGGGCAATCAGCCCCAGCATTTT. Its protein is CASGSPGGWGNQPQHF.

The V gene is TRBV2, the J gene TRBJ2-5, with a weak D call TRBD2 (6 bases). Per germline, CDR1 SNHLY and CDR2 FYNNEI. V was trimmed by 5 bases and J by 5 bases, leaving 12 bases between them. This CDR3 has 13 amino acids. The DNA of the CDR3 is TGTGCCAGCAGTCACCCGGGACTCGAGACCCAGTACTTC. This translates into CASSHPGLETQYF.